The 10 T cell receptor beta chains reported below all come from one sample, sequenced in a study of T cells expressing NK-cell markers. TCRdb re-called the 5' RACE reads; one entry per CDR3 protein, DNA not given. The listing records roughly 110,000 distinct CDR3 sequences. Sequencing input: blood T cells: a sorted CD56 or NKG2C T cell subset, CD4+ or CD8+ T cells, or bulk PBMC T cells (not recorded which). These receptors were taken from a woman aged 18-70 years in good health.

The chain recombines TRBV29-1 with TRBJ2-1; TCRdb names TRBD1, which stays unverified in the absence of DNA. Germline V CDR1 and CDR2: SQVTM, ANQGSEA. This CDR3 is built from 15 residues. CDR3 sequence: CSVEGGPAGYNEQFF.

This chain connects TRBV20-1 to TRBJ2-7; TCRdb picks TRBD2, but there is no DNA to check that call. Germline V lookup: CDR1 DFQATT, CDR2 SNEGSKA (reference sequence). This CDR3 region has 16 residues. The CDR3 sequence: CSAKPSAGLIFYEQYF.

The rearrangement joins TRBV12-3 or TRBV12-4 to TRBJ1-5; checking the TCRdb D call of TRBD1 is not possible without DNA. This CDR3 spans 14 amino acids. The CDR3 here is CASSWGGNNQPQHF.

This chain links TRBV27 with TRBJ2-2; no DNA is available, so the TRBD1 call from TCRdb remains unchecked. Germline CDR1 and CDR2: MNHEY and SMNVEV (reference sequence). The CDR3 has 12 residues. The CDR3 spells CASRGGTGELFF.

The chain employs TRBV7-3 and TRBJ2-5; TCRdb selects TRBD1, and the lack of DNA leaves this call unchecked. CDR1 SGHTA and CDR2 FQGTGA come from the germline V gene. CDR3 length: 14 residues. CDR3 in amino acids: CASSLTGGGETQYF.

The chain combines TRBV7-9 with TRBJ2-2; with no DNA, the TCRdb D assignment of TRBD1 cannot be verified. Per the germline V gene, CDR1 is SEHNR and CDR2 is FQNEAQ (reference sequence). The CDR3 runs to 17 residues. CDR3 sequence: CASSSNTGTGPTGELFF.

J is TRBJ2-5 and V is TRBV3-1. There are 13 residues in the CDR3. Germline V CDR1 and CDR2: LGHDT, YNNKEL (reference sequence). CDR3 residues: CASRFTRTETQYF.

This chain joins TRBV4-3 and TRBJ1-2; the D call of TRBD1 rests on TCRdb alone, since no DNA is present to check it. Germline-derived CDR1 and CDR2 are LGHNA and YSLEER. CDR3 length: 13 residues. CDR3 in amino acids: CASSQVSGDGYTF.

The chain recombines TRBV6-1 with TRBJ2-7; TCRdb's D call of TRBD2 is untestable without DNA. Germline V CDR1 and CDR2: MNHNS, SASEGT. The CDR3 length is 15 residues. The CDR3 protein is CASRERPASYYEQYF.

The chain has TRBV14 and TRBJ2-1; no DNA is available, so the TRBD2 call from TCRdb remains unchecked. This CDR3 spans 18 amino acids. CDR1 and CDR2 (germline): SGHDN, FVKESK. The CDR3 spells CASSSSGLAGKFYNEQFF.